The 30 T cell receptor beta chains reported below all come from one sample, sequenced in a study of blood T cells in healthy people across ages. For the second PCR, which ran for roughly 7 to 11 cycles, a sample-barcoded 5' primer and a J-beta primer mix were used. TCRdb ran MiXCR on the 5' RACE reads and lists one entry per CDR3 protein. The data hold hundreds of thousands of distinct CDR3 sequences, with approximately 25% observed a single time. These data are also associated with another study on T cells of mothers and their children.

Source material: blood. The receptors originated from a boy between 10 and 17 years old in good health.

The table lists this clonotype with a few counts. A single base separates this from a much larger clone, so it may be a read error. The CDR3 here is CASSYGISYEQYF. DNA for the CDR3: TGTGCCAGCAGTTACGGTATCTCCTACGAGCAGTACTTC. V is TRBV12-3 or TRBV12-4 and J is TRBJ2-5; D unresolved. The J call may be wrong; the DNA end is better matched by TRBJ2-7. This CDR3 region has 13 residues.

This clonotype showed up just a few times. J is TRBJ2-7 and V is TRBV6-2 or TRBV6-3; a weak D match, TRBD1 (6 bases). Germline CDR1 is MNHEY and CDR2 is SVGEGT. This CDR3 comprises 11 residues. Trimming removed 7 bases from V and 2 bases from J, with 6 bases in between. The CDR3 is CASTGAYEQYF. CDR3 DNA sequence: TGTGCCAGCACAGGGGCCTACGAGCAGTACTTC.

This clonotype was observed a handful of times. The chain has TRBV5-1 and TRBJ2-5; tentative D call: TRBD2 (6 bases). Matching the DNA end better, TRBJ2-1 makes the J call doubtful. This CDR3 is 13 amino acids long. Looked up from germline, CDR1 is SGHRS and CDR2 is YFSETQ. The CDR3 region is CASRAPGLHEQFF. The CDR3 region has the DNA TGCGCCAGCAGGGCTCCGGGACTCCATGAGCAGTTCTTC.

This clonotype has more than one count but fewer than ten. The chain joins TRBV12-3 or TRBV12-4 to TRBJ1-1, with TRBD1 identical over 7 bases. V trimming: 4 bases; J trimming: 4 bases; junction bases outside the gene matches: 6. The CDR3 runs 14 residues. The CDR3 protein is CASSSGTALTEAFF. DNA for the CDR3: TGTGCCAGCAGTTCGGGGACAGCACTCACTGAAGCTTTCTTT.

This clonotype has a handful of counts. V is TRBV15 and J is TRBJ1-3; 12 nucleotides line up with TRBD1. This CDR3 has 17 residues. J gave up 3 bases and V 4 bases, and 7 bases lay outside the gene matches. Germline V gene data show CDR1 as LNHNV and CDR2 as YYDKDF (reference sequence). The CDR3 spells CATSTPGQGAGGNTIYF. Written as DNA, the CDR3 is TGTGCCACCAGCACACCGGGACAGGGGGCAGGTGGAAACACCATATATTTT.

The chain carries TRBV4-1 and TRBJ1-2, with 7 bases matching TRBD1. Germline CDR1 is MGHRA and CDR2 is YSYEKL. The CDR3 covers 16 residues. The J segment lost 4 bases and the V segment lost 4 bases, leaving 12 bases of the junction unmatched. The CDR3, as DNA: TGCGCCAGCAGCCGTCCAGGGGAACAGGGGTCCTATGGCTACACCTTC. Its protein is CASSRPGEQGSYGYTF.

This chain links TRBV20-1 with TRBJ1-1; D may be TRBD1 (5 bases). The CDR3 is made up of 15 amino acids. V lost 6 bases and J lost 0, with 17 bases in between. The germline V gene has CDR1 DFQATT and CDR2 SNEGSKA (reference sequence). CDR3 region: CSARDGARMNTEAFF. CDR3 DNA: TGCAGTGCCAGGGATGGGGCCCGCATGAACACTGAAGCTTTCTTT.

CDR3 amino acids: CASSYSVTGAIQGYTF. In nucleotides, the CDR3 is TGTGCCAGCAGTTACTCGGTGACCGGGGCCATACAGGGCTACACCTTC. V gene TRBV6-6 combines with J gene TRBJ1-2, with D possibly TRBD1 on 5 matching bases. The CDR3 consists of 16 residues. Germline V gives CDR1 MNHNY, CDR2 SVGAGI (reference sequence). Trimming cost V 0 bases and J 8 bases, with 19 bases left between them.

V usage is TRBV7-2 and J usage is TRBJ2-5; TRBD2 matches at 11 bases. Germline CDR1 reads SGHTA; CDR2 reads FQGNSA. The CDR3 is 15 residues long. V gave up 2 bases and J gave up 5 bases; unmatched junction bases: 4. CDR3 nucleotide sequence: TGTGCCAGCAGCTTACTAGCGGGAGGCTGGGAGACCCAGTACTTC. Protein sequence: CASSLLAGGWETQYF.

This chain links TRBV6-2 or TRBV6-3 with TRBJ2-3, with D perhaps TRBD1 (5 bases). The CDR3 spans 12 residues. Per germline, CDR1 MNHEY and CDR2 SVGEGT. The ends were cut back, 5 bases at V and 7 bases at J, with 10 bases in the middle. CDR3 in DNA: TGTGCCAGCAGTGACAGTCTATATACGCAGTATTTT. Translating it yields CASSDSLYTQYF.

This clonotype turned up a few times. At one boundary the junction diverges from the germline segment, which might be a read error. The chain has TRBV20-1 and TRBJ2-3; D ambiguous. This CDR3 spans 13 amino acids. Germline loops: CDR1 DFQATT, CDR2 SNEGSKA (reference sequence). The CDR3 DNA reads as TGCAGTGCTCTCTCTCTGGAAGGAGATACGCGGTATTTT. Amino acids: CSALSLEGDTRYF.

This clonotype was counted a few times. The genes are TRBV5-1 and TRBJ2-1, with 9 bases fitting TRBD1. From germline, CDR1 is SGHRS and CDR2 YFSETQ. J was trimmed by 5 bases and V by 3 bases; bases with no gene match: 3. The length of the CDR3 is 14 residues. For the CDR3, the DNA is TGCGCCAGCAGCTCTGGACAGGGGCACAATGAGCAGTTCTTC. It codes for CASSSGQGHNEQFF. The variable domain in full, completed from reference TRBV5-1 and TRBJ2-1, reads KAGVTQTPRYLIKTRGQQVTLSCSPISGHRSVSWYQQTPGQGLQFLFEYFSETQRNKGNFPGRFSGRQFSNSRSEMNVSTLELGDSALYLCASSSGQGHNEQFFGPGTRLTVL.

The chain carries TRBV28 and TRBJ2-4; no clear D. V lost 3 bases to trimming and J lost 7 bases, with 10 bases between them. CDR1 MDHEN and CDR2 SYDVKM come from the germline V gene. The CDR3 contains 13 residues. CDR3 residues: CASSFTQPNIQYF. In DNA, the CDR3 is TGTGCCAGCAGTTTTACCCAGCCGAACATTCAGTACTTC.

The DNA of the CDR3 is TGTGCCAGCCTTTCCCCTGTCTCCTACGAGCAGTACTTC. It specifies CASLSPVSYEQYF. The chain has TRBV28 and TRBJ2-5; unclear D gene. TRBJ2-7 explains the end of the DNA better; the J call may be wrong. This CDR3 comprises 13 residues. The germline V gene has CDR1 MDHEN and CDR2 SYDVKM.

This clonotype occurred a few times. The gene calls are TRBV6-5 and TRBJ2-5; D not certain. The germline V gene has CDR1 MNHEY and CDR2 SVGAGI. CDR3 size: 14 residues. V was pared by 3 bases and J by 5 bases, with 13 bases between. The CDR3 protein is CASSYTVGLETQYF. The CDR3 coding sequence is TGTGCCAGCAGTTATACTGTGGGCCTGGAGACCCAGTACTTC.

Here the CDR3 DNA reads TGTGCCAGCAGTTCCCGGACTAGCGTCACCGGGGAGCTGTTTTTT. As protein: CASSSRTSVTGELFF. V and J are TRBV12-3 or TRBV12-4 and TRBJ2-2, with TRBD2 identical over 9 bases. The CDR3 contains 15 residues. The J segment lost 4 bases and the V segment lost 4 bases, leaving 4 bases of the junction unmatched.

The V call is TRBV12-3 or TRBV12-4, the J call TRBJ1-4; 9 positions match TRBD1. The CDR3 loop spans 14 amino acids. Losses at the gene ends were 6 bases for V and 10 bases for J; bases not matched to a gene: 9. The CDR3 loop reads CASRPGTGFGKLFF. DNA of the CDR3: TGTGCCAGCAGACCCGGGACAGGGTTCGGAAAACTGTTTTTT.

This clonotype was seen only a few times. The J gene is TRBJ2-7, the V gene TRBV11-2, with 7 positions matching TRBD1. The ends lost 4 bases at V and 4 bases at J; junction bases unmatched: 10. There are 15 residues in the CDR3. CDR1 SGHAT and CDR2 FQNNGV come from the germline V gene. The CDR3 region is CASSSTPARGYEQYF. The CDR3 DNA reads as TGTGCCAGCAGCTCTACCCCGGCCAGGGGGTACGAGCAGTACTTC.

V and J are TRBV5-6 and TRBJ2-1; TRBD2 matches 8 bases. The CDR3 runs 15 residues. V was clipped by 4 bases and J by 6 bases; unmatched bases: 9. Germline loops: CDR1 SGHDT, CDR2 YYEEEE. The CDR3, as DNA: TGTGCCAGCAGCCCTTCGGCGCGGGGGGTCAATGAGCAGTTCTTC. Protein: CASSPSARGVNEQFF.

For this clonotype: At one of its ends the junction is not consistent with the germline gene, which may arise from a read error. This rearrangement joins TRBV15 to TRBJ2-5, with D perhaps matching TRBD1 (6 bases). Matching the DNA end better, TRBJ2-7 makes the J call doubtful. The CDR3 extends over 15 amino acids. CDR1 and CDR2 from the germline V gene are LNHNV and YYDKDF (reference sequence). CDR3 sequence (DNA): TGTGCCACCAGCGGAGAACCGGGACAAACCTACGAGCAGTACTTC. Residues: CATSGEPGQTYEQYF.

This clonotype was found a few times. The chain combines TRBV7-2 with TRBJ2-5; D is perhaps TRBD1 (6 bases). CDR3 size: 14 residues. V was cut by 4 bases and J by 5 bases, with 14 bases left in between. From germline, CDR1 is SGHTA and CDR2 FQGNSA. Written as DNA, the CDR3 is TGTGCCAGCAGCTCAAACAGGGTATGGGAGACCCAGTACTTC. It specifies CASSSNRVWETQYF.

The chain is built from TRBV4-1 and TRBJ2-4, with 8 bases lining up with TRBD1. This CDR3 contains 16 residues. J gave up 7 bases and V 6 bases, and 14 bases lay outside the gene matches. Germline V gene sequence: CDR1 MGHRA, CDR2 YSYEKL. CDR3 residues: CASSHATGTGGNIQYF. CDR3 coding DNA: TGCGCCAGCAGTCACGCCACCGGGACAGGAGGGAACATTCAGTACTTC.

The count of this clonotype is one. This sequence joins TRBV20-1 and TRBJ2-3; 7 bases are a match to TRBD1. This CDR3 comprises 13 residues. Germline V gene data show CDR1 as DFQATT and CDR2 as SNEGSKA (reference sequence). V trimming: 4 bases; J trimming: 6 bases; junction bases outside the gene matches: 7. CDR3 sequence reads: CSATRQGADTQYF. The CDR3 DNA reads TGCAGTGCTACCCGACAGGGAGCGGATACGCAGTATTTT.

Worth noting for this clonotype: The junction departs from the called germline gene at one end, perhaps through a read error. The V and J genes are TRBV12-3 or TRBV12-4 and TRBJ2-5; 16 bases are shared with TRBD2. The CDR3 contains 15 residues. The CDR3 reads CASSFGTSGGETKYF. The DNA for the CDR3 is TGTGCCAGCAGTTTCGGGACTAGCGGGGGGGAGACCAAGTACTTC.

This chain uses TRBV20-1 with TRBJ2-2; TRBD2 is a possible D gene (6 bases). The ends were cut back, 5 bases at V and 7 bases at J, with 8 bases in the middle. CDR3 length equals 11 residues. Germline V lookup: CDR1 DFQATT, CDR2 SNEGSKA (reference sequence). CDR3 protein: CSASRGGELFF. The CDR3 bases are TGCAGTGCTTCGCGGGGCGGGGAGCTGTTTTTT.

The V gene is TRBV9, the J gene TRBJ1-4, with D unclear. The V end was cut by 4 bases, the J end by 4 bases, with 14 bases between. Germline V lookup: CDR1 SGDLS, CDR2 YYNGEE. The length of the CDR3 is 15 residues. The CDR3 DNA reads as TGTGCCAGCAGCCCTATGGATCGGGTTAATGAAAAACTGTTTTTT. It translates to CASSPMDRVNEKLFF.

The chain is built from TRBV7-2 and TRBJ2-1; D perhaps matches TRBD2 (6 bases). Trimming left V 7 bases short and J 4 bases short, with 20 bases between. The CDR3 length is 16 residues. Germline V gene data show CDR1 as SGHTA and CDR2 as FQGNSA. The chain's CDR3 is CASISRLWAGYNEQFF. CDR3 bases: TGTGCCAGCATCTCACGACTCTGGGCGGGGTACAATGAGCAGTTCTTC.

This chain uses TRBV4-2 with TRBJ2-5, with 10 bases fitting TRBD1. Judging by the DNA end, TRBJ2-1 fits better; the J call may be wrong. The CDR3 is made up of 15 amino acids. The germline gives CDR1 LGHNA, CDR2 YNFKEQ. The chain's CDR3 is CASSHPPGQGNEQFF. Here the CDR3 DNA reads TGTGCCAGCAGCCACCCACCGGGACAGGGGAATGAGCAGTTCTTC.

This chain uses TRBV28 with TRBJ2-5, with TRBD1 identical over 9 bases. Judging by the DNA end, TRBJ2-7 fits better; the J call may be wrong. This CDR3 has 16 residues. The germline V gene has CDR1 MDHEN and CDR2 SYDVKM. CDR3 DNA: TGTGCCAGCAGTTCCTTATTCGACAGGGGGGAGAACGAGCAGTACTTC. It translates to CASSSLFDRGENEQYF.

The CDR3 spells CASSPPGRPPRDEQFF. The CDR3 DNA reads TGTGCCAGCAGCCCGCCCGGGCGGCCGCCTAGGGATGAGCAGTTCTTC. The V call is TRBV12-3 or TRBV12-4, the J call TRBJ2-5; no firm D call. The J call may be faulty, since TRBJ2-1 better matches the DNA end. The CDR3 consists of 16 residues.